What follows are 2 T cell receptor beta chains derived from one specimen sequenced in a study of blood T cell repertoires in COVID-19. Measured with immunoSEQ multiplex PCR; TCRdb has only the in-frame clones, and not every one. The sample contains approximately 150,000 clones, 84% of which appear only once. The sample was peripheral blood. The receptors were gathered from an older man with active or convalescent COVID-19.

This chain connects TRBV7-2 to TRBJ1-5; D is unclear. Per the germline V gene, CDR1 is SGHTA and CDR2 is FQGNSA. V lost 6 bases and J 0 bases, leaving 12 bases between the germline ends. This CDR3 region has 15 residues. Here the CDR3 reads CASSRTVYSNQPQHF. The CDR3 nucleotides are TGTGCCAGCAGTCGAACGGTCTATAGCAATCAGCCCCAGCATTTT. Complete variable domain (other parts from reference TRBV7-2 and TRBJ1-5): GAGVSQSPSNKVTEKGKDVELRCDPISGHTALYWYRQSLGQGLEFLIYFQGNSAPDKSGLPSDRFSAERTGGSVSTLTIQRTQQEDSAVYLCASSRTVYSNQPQHFGDGTRLSIL.

V usage is TRBV7-2 and J usage is TRBJ2-2, with 12 bases matching TRBD2. J was trimmed by 2 bases and V by 0 bases; bases with no gene match: 10. Germline V gene lookup returns CDR1 SGHTA and CDR2 FQGNSA. CDR3 length: 20 amino acids. Written as DNA, the CDR3 is TGTGCCAGCAGCTTAGCGCCCCTCGGGACTAGCGGGCTCAACACCGGGGAGCTGTTTTTT. It yields the protein CASSLAPLGTSGLNTGELFF.